The 18 T cell receptor beta chains listed next were all sequenced from one sample in a study of cytomegalovirus exposure and HLA in healthy donors. Amplification used 60 Vbeta primers and 13 Jbeta primers. TCRdb's copy holds only in-frame clones and misses some; the assay was immunoSEQ multiplex PCR. Of some 190,000 clones in the sample, over 75% are singletons; the top ten hold around 2%. Material for sequencing was PBMCs. These receptors all come from a man aged 18 to 29 in good health and CMV-seronegative.

The chain recombines TRBV9 with TRBJ2-7, with D unresolved. This CDR3 is built from 14 residues. Germline CDR1 reads SGDLS; CDR2 reads YYNGEE. Trimming shortened V by 0 bases and J by 2 bases, and 9 bases separated the two germline ends. The CDR3 nucleotides read TGTGCCAGCAGCGTAGATGGCAGTGCCTACGAGCAGTACTTC. It yields the protein CASSVDGSAYEQYF.

This clone was detected only a few times. This sequence joins TRBV5-6 and TRBJ1-4; D is unresolved. Looked up from germline, CDR1 is SGHDT and CDR2 is YYEEEE. The CDR3 is 12 residues long. Trimming pared 4 bases from V and 8 bases from J, leaving 9 bases between. The chain's CDR3 is CASSRDSEKLFF. In DNA, the CDR3 is TGTGCCAGCAGCAGAGATAGCGAAAAACTGTTTTTT.

The gene calls are TRBV29-1 and TRBJ2-7; D perhaps matches TRBD1 (5 bases). Looked up from germline, CDR1 is SQVTM and CDR2 is ANQGSEA. V lost 6 bases and J 6 bases, leaving 9 bases between the germline ends. The CDR3 has 10 residues. This CDR3 reads CSVRVGEQYF. As DNA, the CDR3 is TGCAGCGTCAGGGTGGGCGAGCAGTACTTC.

The chain links TRBV19 to TRBJ2-7; possibly TRBD1 for D (5 bases). The germline gives CDR1 LNHDA, CDR2 SQIVND (reference sequence). V was shortened by 6 bases and J by 7 bases, with 16 bases between the two germline ends. The CDR3 is made up of 13 amino acids. The CDR3, as DNA: TGTGCCAGTAGACGCAGTTCAGGGCGTGAGCAGTACTTC. Its protein product is CASRRSSGREQYF. Combining the CDR3 with reference TRBV19 and TRBJ2-7 gives the whole variable domain DGGITQSPKYLFRKEGQNVTLSCEQNLNHDAMYWYRQDPGQGLRLIYYSQIVNDFQKGDIAEGYSVSREKKESFPLTVTSAQKNPTAFYLCASRRSSGREQYFGPGTRLTVT.

The J gene is TRBJ1-2, the V gene TRBV5-4, with 8 bases fitting TRBD1. Germline CDR1 SGHNT, CDR2 YYREEE (reference sequence). The CDR3 loop spans 13 amino acids. The V gene end was trimmed by 5 bases and the J gene end by 8 bases; junction bases not matched to a gene: 8. CDR3 bases: TGTGCCAGCAGTTTACAGGGGGTAAGGGGCTACACCTTC. Its protein product is CASSLQGVRGYTF.

J is TRBJ1-2 and V is TRBV27, with D perhaps TRBD1 (5 bases). V shed 0 bases and J shed 5 bases, with 13 bases lying between them. The CDR3 covers 15 residues. Germline-derived CDR1 and CDR2 are MNHEY and SMNVEV (reference sequence). This CDR3 reads CASSLSPGIRYGYTF. CDR3 in DNA: TGTGCCAGCAGTTTATCACCAGGGATTAGGTATGGCTACACCTTC.

The gene calls are TRBV5-4 and TRBJ2-5, with D unclear. The DNA end favors TRBJ2-7, so the J call may be wrong. There are 13 residues in the CDR3. Germline CDR1 SGHNT, CDR2 YYREEE (reference sequence). CDR3 residues: CASSLPGPYEQYF. CDR3 sequence (DNA): TGTGCCAGCAGCTTGCCTGGGCCCTACGAGCAGTACTTC.

The chain recombines TRBV19 with TRBJ2-7; TRBD2 aligns across 10 bases. Germline-derived CDR1 and CDR2 are LNHDA and SQIVND (reference sequence). After removal of 8 bases from V and 1 base from J, the junction contained 17 bases not matched to a gene. There are 18 residues in the CDR3. DNA for the CDR3: TGTGCCAGTGCCCCAGACCCCCTAGCGGGGGCTCTGTCCTACGAGCAGTACTTC. Residues: CASAPDPLAGALSYEQYF. Full variable domain (missing parts from reference TRBV19 and TRBJ2-7): DGGITQSPKYLFRKEGQNVTLSCEQNLNHDAMYWYRQDPGQGLRLIYYSQIVNDFQKGDIAEGYSVSREKKESFPLTVTSAQKNPTAFYLCASAPDPLAGALSYEQYFGPGTRLTVT.

V gene TRBV4-1 combines with J gene TRBJ2-7, with 9 bases matching TRBD1. With V trimmed by 5 bases and J by 3 bases, 8 bases remained unmatched. The CDR3 sequence is 15 residues long. Germline CDR1 is MGHRA and CDR2 is YSYEKL. CDR3 nucleotides: TGCGCCAGCAGCTCGTTCCCGGGACAGGGCTACGAGCAGTACTTC. This encodes CASSSFPGQGYEQYF.

This chain connects TRBV21-1 to TRBJ2-1; the table's TRBD2 call for D was not verified on the DNA. TRBV21-1 is assigned pseudogene status. This CDR3 has 16 amino acids. The CDR3 coding sequence is TGTGCCAGCAGAAAAAACAAGGGAAGCGGGAGGCGTGAGCAGTTCTTC. This sequence encodes CASRKNKGSGRREQFF.

The chain joins TRBV5-1 to TRBJ2-7; TRBD2 matches at 7 bases. This CDR3 comprises 14 residues. Germline loops: CDR1 SGHRS, CDR2 YFSETQ. The trim removed 1 base at V and 1 base at J, leaving 2 bases unmatched. CDR3 sequence (DNA): TGCGCCAGCAGCTTGCGGGGGGTGTCCTACGAGCAGTACTTC. Residues: CASSLRGVSYEQYF.

V gene TRBV10-3 combines with J gene TRBJ1-1; D is uncertain. The CDR3 has 12 residues. The V end lost 3 bases, the J end lost 7 bases, and 9 bases lay between the germline ends. CDR1 ENHRY and CDR2 SYGVKD come from the germline V gene. CDR3 nucleotides: TGTGCCATCAGTGATTTGGTCAGTGAAGCTTTCTTT. Amino acids: CAISDLVSEAFF.

This chain uses TRBV29-1 with TRBJ2-5; 10 bases are a match to TRBD2. The germline V gene encodes CDR1 SQVTM and CDR2 ANQGSEA. The CDR3 sequence is 18 residues long. V dropped 4 bases and J dropped 2; count of bases not matched to a gene: 16. The CDR3 sequence: CSVVRVRLAGTSQETQYF. The CDR3 DNA is TGCAGCGTTGTTCGCGTTCGACTAGCGGGTACTAGTCAAGAGACCCAGTACTTC.

The V gene is TRBV15, the J gene TRBJ2-1; perhaps TRBD2 as D (6 bases). The V end lost 0 bases, the J end lost 8 bases, and 8 bases lay between the germline ends. Germline assignment: CDR1 LNHNV and CDR2 YYDKDF (reference sequence). The CDR3 has 13 amino acids. Here the CDR3 DNA reads TGTGCCACCAGCAGAGAGACTAGTTATGAGCAGTTCTTC. Translated, it gives CATSRETSYEQFF.

This clone was seen more than once but under ten times. This sequence joins TRBV15 and TRBJ2-1; possibly TRBD1 for D (6 bases). Germline CDR1 LNHNV, CDR2 YYDKDF (reference sequence). The V end lost 0 bases, the J end lost 6 bases, and 15 bases lay between the germline ends. This CDR3 has 16 residues. The CDR3 DNA reads TGTGCCACCAGCAGAGACAGGGGTTTGATCTCCAATGAGCAGTTCTTC. Its translation: CATSRDRGLISNEQFF.

The chain is built from TRBV4-1 and TRBJ2-7, with a possible D match to TRBD2 (6 bases). The ends were cut back, 2 bases at V and 7 bases at J, with 15 bases in the middle. The CDR3 consists of 14 residues. Germline values: CDR1 MGHRA, CDR2 YSYEKL. This CDR3 reads CASSQIGGSREQYF. For the CDR3, the DNA is TGCGCCAGCAGCCAAATAGGAGGGAGTCGGGAGCAGTACTTC.

In this sample, this clone turned up a few times. One end of the junction varies from germline; a read error may be responsible. The chain combines TRBV7-7 with TRBJ2-2; 14 nucleotides match TRBD2. Germline-derived CDR1 and CDR2 are SSHAT and FNYEAQ (reference sequence). The CDR3 runs to 17 residues. This chain's CDR3 is CASSSGLAGEYTGELFF. DNA for the CDR3: TGTGCTAGCAGCTCGGGACTAGCGGGGGAATACACCGGGGAGCTGTTTTTT.

The gene calls are TRBV11-3 and TRBJ2-1, with 9 bases that match TRBD2. V gave up 1 base and J gave up 5 bases; unmatched junction bases: 0. The germline gives CDR1 SGHNT, CDR2 YENEEA. The length of the CDR3 is 14 residues. The CDR3 sequence: CASSLGGGDNEQFF. The CDR3 region has the DNA TGTGCCAGCAGCTTAGGCGGGGGGGACAATGAGCAGTTCTTC.